A selection of T cell receptor beta chains follows, all from one sample in a study of cytomegalovirus exposure and HLA in healthy donors. The method was immunoSEQ multiplex PCR; TCRdb's version includes in-frame clones alone and lacks a portion of them. The sample has 80,000 or so clones, 60% to 85% seen once. The material sequenced was PBMCs. These receptors were obtained from a man aged 35-49 years in good health and CMV-seronegative. The CDR3 runs from the conserved cysteine through the conserved F or W. D genes are given only for firm matches. For some rows the clone size is stated as once, few or many, or as a class when expanded; others skip it.

size	V	D	J	DNA	CDR3
-	TRBV7-9	-	TRBJ2-1	TGTGCCAGCAGCTTAGAACAGAAGGCCATCGAGCAGTTCTTC	CASSLEQKAIEQFF
-	TRBV27	-	TRBJ1-2	TGTGCCAGCACGAGGACAGCAAACTTTGATAATGCTAACTATGGCTACACCTTC	CASTRTANFDNANYGYTF
-	TRBV6-5	-	TRBJ2-5	TGTGCCAGCAGTTACTCCCGACTAGGACGGACCCAGTACTTC	CASSYSRLGRTQYF
-	TRBV4-1	-	TRBJ2-5	TGCGCCAGCAGCCAAGGGGCGGGGAGCCAAGAGACCCAGTACTTC	CASSQGAGSQETQYF
-	TRBV5-1	TRBD2	TRBJ2-2	TGCGCCAGCAGCTTGGGGGTTCGTCTAGCGGAGGACACCGGGGAGCTGTTTTTT	CASSLGVRLAEDTGELFF
-	TRBV2	-	TRBJ2-5	TGTGCCAGCAAAAAGTCAAGAGTCGGAGAGACCCAGTACTTC	CASKKSRVGETQYF
-	TRBV7-2	TRBD2	TRBJ2-3	TGTGCCAGCAGCCTAGCGGGAGCTGTAGATACGCAGTATTTT	CASSLAGAVDTQYF
once	TRBV19	-	TRBJ1-5	TGTGCCAGTAGCATGAGGGGAGGTGATCAGCCCCAGCATTTT	CASSMRGGDQPQHF
-	TRBV10-2	-	TRBJ2-3	TGCGCCAGCAGTGACTACACAGCCACAGATACGCAGTATTTT	CASSDYTATDTQYF
-	TRBV7-2	-	TRBJ2-3	TGTGCCAGCAGCTTATCGGGGGGCACAGATACGCAGTATTTT	CASSLSGGTDTQYF
-	TRBV4-3	TRBD2	TRBJ2-1	TGCGCCAGCAGCCAAGATATAGCGGGAGCGCCCTACAATGAGCAGTTCTTC	CASSQDIAGAPYNEQFF